This TCR beta chain was recovered during a study of OX40 agonist ivuxolimab in advanced cancers. Study summary: Patients receiving dose escalation had hepatocellular carcinoma, melanoma, renal cell or head and neck cancer.

TCRdb keeps only in-frame clones here, not all; method: immunoSEQ multiplex PCR. There are roughly 66,000 clones in the sample; 80% occur only once, and 1.2% lies in the top ten. General observations from the study: At doses 0.1 to 3.0 mg/kg, CD4+ and CD8+ clones expanded.

This CDR3 comprises 14 residues. Germline V gene data show CDR1 as SGDLS and CDR2 as YYNGEE. V gave up 0 bases and J gave up 1 base, with 7 bases separating them. This clone appeared a few times. Its antigen is not identified. The sequencing here drew on CD4+ or CD8+ T cells sorted from blood, taken in a trial of the OX40 agonist ivuxolimab. This chain joins TRBV9 and TRBJ2-5; weak D call: TRBD1 (5 bases). The sequence was obtained from an adult with an advanced solid tumor such as melanoma, head and neck, liver or kidney cancer. The CDR3: CASSVGGAQETQYF. The CDR3 DNA sequence: TGTGCCAGCAGCGTAGGTGGGGCCCAAGAGACCCAGTACTTC.